A selection of T cell receptor beta chains follows, all from one sample in a study of T cells in localized non-small cell lung cancer. TCRdb keeps only in-frame clones here, not all; method: immunoSEQ multiplex PCR. This table has about 4,000 clones, 20% to 30% appearing once. Specimen: lung tumor tissue, collected before any cancer treatment. The receptors derive from a man aged 40-75 years with stage II lung adenocarcinoma. Each CDR3 is given with its conserved first and last residue. Each record gives: clone size, V gene, D gene, J gene, CDR3 DNA, CDR3 protein. A D gene is named only where the DNA matches it firmly. Size is stated for part of the rows, as once, few or many counts, or as a class when the clone is expanded.

NA,TRBV30,TRBD1,TRBJ1-3,TGTGCCTGGGAGGGACAGTCTGGAAACACCATATATTTT,CAWEGQSGNTIYF
NA,TRBV11-3,NA,TRBJ2-2,TGTGCCAGCACCCCGGGCATCCGGGACACCGGGGAGCTGTTTTTT,CASTPGIRDTGELFF
NA,TRBV6-8,NA,TRBJ2-7,TGTGCCAGCCTCGCCTCGGACAGCACCTACGAGCAGTACTTC,CASLASDSTYEQYF
medium-sized,TRBV11-3,TRBD2,TRBJ2-1,TGTGCCAGCAGCATTAGCGGGGGGGCGTACAATGAGCAGTTCTTC,CASSISGGAYNEQFF
few,TRBV28,NA,TRBJ1-1,TGTGCCAGCAGTTCCCCGTCAGTAGGAAACACTGAAGCTTTCTTT,CASSSPSVGNTEAFF
medium-sized,TRBV6-1,TRBD2,TRBJ2-1,TGTGCCAGCAGTGAAGCGATGCTAGCGGGGGGGCGGTATGAGCAGTTCTTC,CASSEAMLAGGRYEQFF
NA,TRBV6-8,NA,TRBJ2-3,TGTGCCAGCAGCCTTTTGGGTCGCACAGATACGCAGTATTTT,CASSLLGRTDTQYF
many,TRBV11-3,NA,TRBJ2-2,TGTGCCAGCAGCTTAGACACGAACACCGGGGAGCTGTTTTTT,CASSLDTNTGELFF
few,TRBV9,NA,TRBJ1-1,TGTGCCAGCAGCGTCGGGGACACTGAAGCTTTCTTT,CASSVGDTEAFF
few,TRBV6-8,NA,TRBJ1-1,TGTGCCAGCAGTTATGGAGATATGAACACTGAAGCTTTCTTT,CASSYGDMNTEAFF
few,TRBV11-3,NA,TRBJ1-2,TGTGCCAGCAGCTTATTGGCAGGGTACGGGGGCTACACCTTC,CASSLLAGYGGYTF
few,TRBV15,NA,TRBJ1-3,TGTGCCACCAGCAGAGAACGGGGGCCTGGAAACACCATATATTTT,CATSRERGPGNTIYF
many,TRBV11-3,TRBD1,TRBJ1-1,TGTGCCAGCAGCTTAGTTCAGGGGGACACTGAAGCTTTCTTT,CASSLVQGDTEAFF
NA,TRBV6-8,NA,TRBJ2-1,TGTGCCAGCAGTGCACCCGGGGGCGTGAGTGAGCAGTTCTTC,CASSAPGGVSEQFF
NA,TRBV6-8,NA,TRBJ1-1,TGTGCCAGCAGCCGGAGGGGAAGGGACACTGAAGCTTTCTTT,CASSRRGRDTEAFF
few,TRBV30,NA,TRBJ2-5,TGTGCCTGGAGGGCGGGGAACCAAGAGACCCAGTACTTC,CAWRAGNQETQYF
NA,TRBV30,NA,TRBJ1-1,TGTGCCTGGAATGAAGGCAGTAGGGGTTTTGAAGCTTTCTTT,CAWNEGSRGFEAFF
NA,TRBV6-8,NA,TRBJ1-5,TGTGCCAGCAGACCCCAAAGGGGGGATCAGCCCCAGCATTTT,CASRPQRGDQPQHF
few,TRBV6-8,TRBD1,TRBJ2-2,TGTGCCAGCGCTGAACAGGGGAATGTCGGGGAGCTGTTTTTT,CASAEQGNVGELFF
medium-sized,TRBV9,NA,TRBJ1-4,TGTGCCAGCAGCTCTACTTGGTCGGGGGCGGATAATGAAAAACTGTTTTTT,CASSSTWSGADNEKLFF
NA,TRBV5-1,NA,TRBJ2-2,TGCGCCAGCACCGTTGGAGGGGCGTACACCGGGGAGCTGTTTTTT,CASTVGGAYTGELFF
few,TRBV9,NA,TRBJ1-4,TGTGCCAGCAGATGGGGTAATGAAAAACTGTTTTTT,CASRWGNEKLFF
few,TRBV28,NA,TRBJ1-1,TGTGCCAGCAGTCTCCAGGACCTAATCGTGAACACTGAAGCTTTCTTT,CASSLQDLIVNTEAFF
few,TRBV11-3,NA,TRBJ1-3,TGTGCCAGCAGCCCCATGACGGCATCAACGATCTCTGGAAACACCATATATTTT,CASSPMTASTISGNTIYF
few,TRBV11-3,NA,TRBJ2-5,TGTGCCAGCACCCTGTCCCCTACCGAAGAGACCCAGTACTTC,CASTLSPTEETQYF
medium-sized,TRBV6-8,NA,TRBJ1-4,TGTGCCAGTACGAGGGGTTTTCGGGGGGATGAAAAACTGTTTTTT,CASTRGFRGDEKLFF